This TCR beta chain was profiled in a study of blood T cell repertoires in COVID-19 (dated by TCRdb to 2018 to 2021). Background on the whole study: The collaborator samples originated in the United States, Italy and Spain and spanned the acute and convalescent phases of COVID-19. Nearly every sample came with metadata listing a de-identified subject ID, COVID-19 status, age in years and sex. The repertoires were released in a freely available public database meant as a resource for research on the immune response to SARS-CoV-2. The material from the prospective study consisted of cDNA or gDNA derived from T cells, B-cell-depleted T cells, or PBMCs. HLA class I and class II types, where available, came from metadata supplied by the sample provider rather than from assay-based typing. Deeply sampled blood TCRbeta repertoires from subjects exposed to, actively infected with, or recovered from COVID-19 were included in the dataset. The samples were drawn from two sources: the first 160 participants of the ongoing ImmuneRACE study, and 950 to 1,500 subjects contributed by 6 global collaborators.

CDR1 and CDR2 are drawn from the germline V gene: SGHRS, YFSETQ. From cysteine to phenylalanine, the CDR3 is 17 amino acids long. Only the CDR3 DNA is retained, 51 bases long and in frame from the first base. Trimming leaves V shorter by 4 bases and J shorter by 0 bases, with the junction holding 5 bases beyond the gene matches. The collaborating institutions used their own protocols to collect whole blood in K2EDTA tubes. For TCRbeta analysis, collaborators shipped samples in one of three forms: frozen whole blood, isolated PBMCs, or DNA extracted from either of those sample types. With respect to this clone: Its antigen is currently not known. No much larger clone is present one base from it, and per-base qualities are unavailable.

The immunoSEQ Assay, a bias-controlled multiplex PCR, was used to amplify TCRbeta CDR3 regions from genomic DNA. Per the original workflow: Nucleated cell counts per sample were estimated from amplification of reference gene primers within the assay. Sequence reads were collapsed and filtered to measure the absolute abundance of every unique TCRbeta CDR3 rearrangement. For each sample, productive Simpson clonality was calculated as the square root of Simpson's diversity index over productive rearrangements. What TCRdb holds here is the immuneACCESS table cut down to in-frame rearrangements. Part of the clones is not present; checked against another copy, under half of the missing clones reflect an unresolved V gene, and the others are unexplained. V and J calls and clone size are copied from that table; D and trimming were computed from the DNA. In all, the sample holds just over 250,000 clones, and around 87% of those were seen once. The top ten clonotypes cover 2.3% of the sample.

The full study reports these points: The amount of clinical and demographic metadata varied by source and participant and was provided uncurated.

This chain joins TRBV5-1 to TRBJ2-6; the central 9 bases match TRBD1. The clonotype originates from a woman in her forties or fifties with acute or convalescent COVID-19. Sequenced material: peripheral blood. The CDR3 reads as follows: CASSGDRVGSGANVLTF. At the DNA level, the sequence is TGCGCCAGCAGCGGGGACAGGGTCGGCTCTGGGGCCAACGTCCTGACTTTC.